This TCR beta chain is drawn from a study of T cell repertoires in cytomegalovirus infection. The CDR3 sequence is 15 residues long. The germline V gene has CDR1 SEHNR and CDR2 FQNEAQ (reference sequence). V lost 1 base, J lost 2 bases, and 11 bases lay in between. Using its own MiXCR run on the reads, TCRdb lists one record per CDR3 protein. Found here are around 58,000 distinct CDR3 sequences, 20% to 25% of them singletons; the top ten hold 73%. In the case of this clonotype: The antigen is unknown.

V and J are TRBV7-9 and TRBJ1-1; no clear D gene. Sequenced material: CD8+ T cells from cultured PBMCs, taken from culture after CMV antigen stimulation. The origin of this receptor is a human donor in good health (CMV status not recorded). Some clones in this sample may be carry-over from other donors' samples. The CDR3 DNA sequence: TGTGCCAGCAGCTTAGTAAAACAGTCAAACACTGAAGCTTTCTTT. It is translated as CASSLVKQSNTEAFF.